The next 16 T cell receptor beta chains were all read from a single sample in a study of cytomegalovirus exposure and HLA in healthy donors. With 60 Vbeta and 13 Jbeta primers, the PCR was carried out. Method: immunoSEQ multiplex PCR; TCRdb's copy keeps in-frame clones and lacks some. The sample shows 150,000 or so clones, roughly 74% of them seen only once. Source material: PBMCs. Source of these receptors: a man aged 35-49 years in good health and CMV-seronegative.

V and J are TRBV19 and TRBJ2-6; D gene ambiguous. The CDR3 is 15 amino acids. From germline, CDR1 is LNHDA and CDR2 SQIVND (reference sequence). V shed 4 bases and J shed 0 bases, with 7 bases lying between them. The CDR3 spells CASSKTDSGANVLTF. The CDR3, as DNA: TGTGCCAGTAGTAAAACAGACTCTGGGGCCAACGTCCTGACTTTC. Using reference TRBV19 and TRBJ2-6 for the parts outside the CDR3, the full variable domain is DGGITQSPKYLFRKEGQNVTLSCEQNLNHDAMYWYRQDPGQGLRLIYYSQIVNDFQKGDIAEGYSVSREKKESFPLTVTSAQKNPTAFYLCASSKTDSGANVLTFGAGSRLTVL.

The chain links TRBV18 to TRBJ1-1; 7 nucleotides match TRBD1. CDR1 KGHSH and CDR2 LQKENI come from the germline V gene. V lost 2 bases to trimming and J lost 6 bases; unmatched junction nucleotides: 9. There are 15 residues in the CDR3. DNA for the CDR3: TGTGCCAGCTCACCAATGGGACAGTCAGGGGCTGAAGCTTTCTTT. Protein sequence: CASSPMGQSGAEAFF.

V usage is TRBV19 and J usage is TRBJ2-7; 8 positions match TRBD2. Unmatched junction bases numbered 7, after V lost 6 bases and J lost 3 bases. The germline gives CDR1 LNHDA, CDR2 SQIVND (reference sequence). The CDR3 covers 14 residues. CDR3: CASRPSGGLYEQYF. Written as DNA, the CDR3 is TGTGCCAGTAGACCAAGCGGGGGCCTCTACGAGCAGTACTTC.

V and J are TRBV5-1 and TRBJ2-1; TRBD2 is a possible D gene (6 bases). V lost 4 bases and J 2 bases, leaving 16 bases between the germline ends. The CDR3 is made up of 16 amino acids. Germline V gene lookup returns CDR1 SGHRS and CDR2 YFSETQ. The CDR3 nucleotides read TGCGCCAGCAGCCCTACCGGAGGGGCCGCCTACAATGAGCAGTTCTTC. Its translation is CASSPTGGAAYNEQFF.

This clone is a singleton in its sample. The chain recombines TRBV12-5 with TRBJ2-2; D is ambiguous. The CDR3 runs 13 residues. Germline V gene data show CDR1 as LGHNT and CDR2 as FRNRAP. Trimming left V 4 bases short and J 5 bases short, with 8 bases between. CDR3 loop: CASGSPLTGELFF. The CDR3 DNA reads TGTGCTAGTGGTTCCCCCCTGACCGGGGAGCTGTTTTTT.

The rearrangement uses TRBV7-8 and TRBJ2-1, with TRBD2 identical over 8 bases. Germline CDR1 reads SGHVS; CDR2 reads FQNEAQ. The CDR3 loop spans 15 amino acids. V gave up 5 bases and J gave up 9 bases; unmatched junction bases: 12. The CDR3 is CASSAPGTRSAEQFF. The CDR3 DNA follows: TGTGCCAGCAGCGCCCCCGGGACTAGATCGGCTGAGCAGTTCTTC.

The rearrangement joins TRBV7-6 to TRBJ2-3; D is possibly TRBD2 (6 bases). CDR1 is SGHVS, CDR2 FNYEAQ, per germline. The CDR3 spans 16 residues. Between the trimmed V and J ends, which lost 2 bases and 2 bases, there was a span of 14 bases. This chain's CDR3 is CASSLWSGTYTDTQYF. The DNA for the CDR3 is TGTGCCAGCAGCTTATGGTCTGGGACTTACACAGATACGCAGTATTTT.

V and J are TRBV5-4 and TRBJ1-4, with no clear D. V lost 6 bases and J lost 8, with 14 bases in between. The CDR3 totals 13 residues. The germline CDR1 and CDR2 sequences are SGHNT and YYREEE (reference sequence). CDR3 amino acids: CASTGGLGEKLFF. The CDR3 nucleotides read TGTGCCAGCACCGGCGGGCTCGGGGAAAAACTGTTTTTT.

The chain employs TRBV4-1 and TRBJ1-6; 12 positions agree with TRBD1. The germline V gene encodes CDR1 MGHRA and CDR2 YSYEKL. The V and J ends lost 3 bases and 9 bases, in that order; junction bases with no gene match: 9. This CDR3 is 17 amino acids long. CDR3 loop: CASSQGTGGIGISPLHF. Here the CDR3 DNA reads TGCGCCAGCAGCCAGGGGACAGGGGGCATTGGTATTTCACCCCTCCACTTT.

This clone was counted a few times. V usage is TRBV6-6 and J usage is TRBJ1-6; no definite D call. Germline V gene sequence: CDR1 MNHNY, CDR2 SVGAGI (reference sequence). The V gene lost 4 bases and the J gene lost 7 bases, with 5 bases spanning the gap. The CDR3 runs to 12 residues. The CDR3 coding sequence is TGTGCCAGCAGTTCTCCCAATTCACCCCTCCACTTT. It specifies CASSSPNSPLHF.

The chain recombines TRBV4-2 with TRBJ2-2; D might be TRBD1 (5 bases). The CDR3 is 13 amino acids. The V and J ends lost 6 bases and 3 bases respectively, with 8 bases between them. CDR1 and CDR2 from the germline V gene are LGHNA and YNFKEQ. DNA for the CDR3: TGTGCCAGCAGGGGGCGCGACACCGGGGAGCTGTTTTTT. It translates to CASRGRDTGELFF.

The CDR3 DNA sequence: TGTGCCAGCAGCCCCCTGGGGGACAGGGGGCCGCATGAGCAGTTCTTC. Translated, it gives CASSPLGDRGPHEQFF. The rearrangement links TRBV5-8 to TRBJ2-1, with 12 bases lining up with TRBD1. The CDR3 has 16 amino acids. The ends lost 4 bases at V and 8 bases at J; junction bases unmatched: 10. Germline assignment: CDR1 SGHTS and CDR2 YDEGEE.

This clone has more than one count but fewer than ten. The chain carries TRBV5-1 and TRBJ2-3, with TRBD2 matching 8 bases. Looked up from germline, CDR1 is SGHRS and CDR2 is YFSETQ. This CDR3 spans 15 amino acids. J gave up 6 bases and V 4 bases, and 10 bases lay outside the gene matches. The CDR3 DNA reads as TGCGCCAGCAGCCCCCTGAGCGGGGGCGGGGATACGCAGTATTTT. Protein product: CASSPLSGGGDTQYF.

The genes are TRBV10-3 and TRBJ2-4; 7 nucleotides agree with TRBD1. The CDR3 is 15 residues long. Germline V gene lookup returns CDR1 ENHRY and CDR2 SYGVKD. The junction had 7 bases not matched to a gene; V was cut back by 0 bases and J by 8 bases. In DNA form, the CDR3 reads TGTGCCATCAGTGAGTCGAGGGGACAGCCGGACATTCAGTACTTC. Its translation: CAISESRGQPDIQYF.

V gene TRBV18 combines with J gene TRBJ1-6; 9 bases map to TRBD1. The CDR3 runs to 15 residues. Germline V gene data show CDR1 as KGHSH and CDR2 as LQKENI. V shed 5 bases and J 10 bases; nucleotides not matched to a gene: 9. The CDR3 loop is CASSVDRGIGSPLHF. As DNA, the CDR3 is TGTGCCAGCTCAGTTGACAGGGGGATAGGATCACCCCTCCACTTT.

This clone has only a few counts. The chain carries TRBV6-1 and TRBJ1-4; D possibly corresponds to TRBD1 (6 bases). The CDR3 is made up of 16 amino acids. Germline CDR1 reads MNHNS; CDR2 reads SASEGT. Trimming shortened V by 1 base and J by 7 bases, and 16 bases separated the two germline ends. The CDR3 is CASSEGKGVTSEKLFF. The CDR3, as DNA: TGTGCCAGCAGTGAAGGGAAGGGGGTTACGTCTGAAAAACTGTTTTTT.